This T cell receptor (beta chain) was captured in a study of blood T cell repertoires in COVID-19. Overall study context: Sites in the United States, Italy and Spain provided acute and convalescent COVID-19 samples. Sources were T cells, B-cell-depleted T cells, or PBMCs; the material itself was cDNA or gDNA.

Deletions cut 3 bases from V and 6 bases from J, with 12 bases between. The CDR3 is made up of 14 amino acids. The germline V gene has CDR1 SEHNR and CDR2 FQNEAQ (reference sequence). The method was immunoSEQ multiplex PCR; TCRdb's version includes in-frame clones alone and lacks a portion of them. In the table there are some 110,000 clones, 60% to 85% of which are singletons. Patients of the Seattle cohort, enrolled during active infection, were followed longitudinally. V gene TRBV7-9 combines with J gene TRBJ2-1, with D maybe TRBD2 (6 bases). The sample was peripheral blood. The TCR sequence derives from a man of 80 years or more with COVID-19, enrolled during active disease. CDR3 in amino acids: CASSFWGEINEQFF. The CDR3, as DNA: TGTGCCAGCAGCTTTTGGGGGGAGATCAATGAGCAGTTCTTC.